The 24 T cell receptor beta chains presented below share a single source sample, sequenced in a study of PD-L1 blockade in urothelial cancer. Here immunoSEQ multiplex PCR was the method, and the copy in TCRdb shows in-frame clones only, minus some. The sample holds 30,000 to 35,000 clones; about 79% are singletons and the top ten take 30%. Here the sequenced sample was PBMCs, taken around atezolizumab (anti-PD-L1) treatment. These receptors were taken from a man in his sixties with urothelial cancer.

The chain joins TRBV20-1 to TRBJ2-3; D gene uncertain. The V gene lost 3 bases and the J gene lost 2 bases, with 3 bases spanning the gap. The germline V gene encodes CDR1 DFQATT and CDR2 SNEGSKA (reference sequence). There are 11 residues in the CDR3. The CDR3: CSASSTDTQYF. CDR3 DNA sequence: TGCAGTGCTAGCTCCACAGATACGCAGTATTTT.

The chain carries TRBV6-6 and TRBJ2-7, with D tentatively TRBD2 (6 bases). Trimming removed 7 bases at V and 0 bases at J, with 13 bases between. The CDR3 is 14 amino acids. The germline V gene has CDR1 MNHNY and CDR2 SVGAGI (reference sequence). Written as DNA, the CDR3 is TGTGCCAGCACTAAGGGAGGAAGCTCCTACGAGCAGTACTTC. Protein sequence: CASTKGGSSYEQYF.

A single count supports this clone. V and J are TRBV7-2 and TRBJ1-4, with 12 bases matching TRBD1. Germline CDR1 reads SGHTA; CDR2 reads FQGNSA. Trimming at V came to 6 bases and at J to 8 bases, leaving 7 bases not matched to a gene. This CDR3 comprises 15 residues. In nucleotides, the CDR3 is TGTGCCAGCAGTACCCGCGGGACAGGGGGCGAAAAACTGTTTTTT. This sequence encodes CASSTRGTGGEKLFF.

This chain's CDR3 is CASSMRAGGPLEAFF. Written as DNA, the CDR3 is TGTGCCAGTAGTATGCGGGCAGGAGGGCCTCTTGAAGCTTTCTTT. This chain uses TRBV19 with TRBJ1-1; the D is unclear. The CDR3 has 15 amino acids. Deletions cut 3 bases from V and 7 bases from J, with 18 bases between. Per the germline V gene, CDR1 is LNHDA and CDR2 is SQIVND (reference sequence). Full variable domain (rest looked up from reference TRBV19 and TRBJ1-1): DGGITQSPKYLFRKEGQNVTLSCEQNLNHDAMYWYRQDPGQGLRLIYYSQIVNDFQKGDIAEGYSVSREKKESFPLTVTSAQKNPTAFYLCASSMRAGGPLEAFFGQGTRLTVV.

The V gene is TRBV5-6, the J gene TRBJ2-4, with unresolved D. Deletions cut 0 bases from V and 4 bases from J, with 8 bases between. CDR3 size: 14 residues. Germline loops: CDR1 SGHDT, CDR2 YYEEEE. The CDR3 nucleotides read TGTGCCAGCAGCTTGGTGGGCCCAAAAAACATTCAGTACTTC. As protein: CASSLVGPKNIQYF.

This clone appeared once. The gene calls are TRBV11-2 and TRBJ2-5; 8 nucleotides match TRBD2. Looked up from germline, CDR1 is SGHAT and CDR2 is FQNNGV. Trimming at V came to 5 bases and at J to 5 bases, leaving 10 bases not matched to a gene. This CDR3 comprises 15 residues. In nucleotides, the CDR3 is TGTGCCAGCAGCACCCAGCGGGAGTTGAGGGAGACCCAGTACTTC. Translation gives CASSTQRELRETQYF.

The J gene is TRBJ2-2, the V gene TRBV10-3, with 10 bases fitting TRBD1. Germline CDR1 is ENHRY and CDR2 is SYGVKD. This CDR3 is built from 16 residues. The junction had 15 bases not matched to a gene; V was cut back by 10 bases and J by 7 bases. DNA of the CDR3: TGTGCCACAGAGGGAGACAGGGGGCTAATTGGCGGGGAGCTGTTTTTT. Protein: CATEGDRGLIGGELFF.

J is TRBJ1-2 and V is TRBV30; D uncertain. CDR1 and CDR2 from the germline V gene are GTSNPN and SVGIG (reference sequence). The CDR3 is made up of 13 amino acids. Between the trimmed V and J ends, which lost 1 base and 4 bases, there was a span of 10 bases. CDR3 sequence reads: CAWSAADFYGYTF. DNA for the CDR3: TGTGCCTGGAGTGCCGCAGATTTCTATGGCTACACCTTC.

The chain joins TRBV6-1 to TRBJ1-1, with unresolved D. Germline V gene data show CDR1 as MNHNS and CDR2 as SASEGT. V gave up 3 bases and J gave up 3 bases, with 8 bases separating them. This CDR3 is 13 amino acids long. The DNA of the CDR3 is TGTGCCAGCAGTGATAGCTGGGACACTGAAGCTTTCTTT. Amino acids: CASSDSWDTEAFF.

V usage is TRBV5-1 and J usage is TRBJ1-3; 7 nucleotides align to TRBD1. Losses at the gene ends were 3 bases for V and 0 bases for J; bases not matched to a gene: 6. Germline-derived CDR1 and CDR2 are SGHRS and YFSETQ. The CDR3 has 16 amino acids. The CDR3 coding sequence is TGCGCCAGCAGCTCACAAACAGGGGACTCTGGAAACACCATATATTTT. This gives the protein CASSSQTGDSGNTIYF. The variable domain in full, with the rest retrieved from reference TRBV5-1 and TRBJ1-3, is KAGVTQTPRYLIKTRGQQVTLSCSPISGHRSVSWYQQTPGQGLQFLFEYFSETQRNKGNFPGRFSGRQFSNSRSEMNVSTLELGDSALYLCASSSQTGDSGNTIYFGEGSWLTVV.

The chain uses TRBV9 and TRBJ1-6; D not certain. Germline values: CDR1 SGDLS, CDR2 YYNGEE. The V end lost 0 bases, the J end lost 2 bases, and 9 bases lay between the germline ends. There are 16 residues in the CDR3. Here the CDR3 reads CASSVAGIPYNSPLHF. CDR3 DNA: TGTGCCAGCAGCGTAGCGGGGATCCCCTATAATTCACCCCTCCACTTT.

This chain uses TRBV30 with TRBJ2-1, with a tentative D call TRBD2 (6 bases). The CDR3 totals 12 residues. Germline CDR1 is GTSNPN and CDR2 is SVGIG (reference sequence). Trimming left V 2 bases short and J 13 bases short, with 15 bases between. CDR3: CAWSPVGGIQFF. Here the CDR3 DNA reads TGTGCCTGGAGTCCGGTGGGGGGAATTCAGTTCTTC.

This clone was seen once. This chain joins TRBV5-4 and TRBJ1-1; D is uncertain. The germline gives CDR1 SGHNT, CDR2 YYREEE (reference sequence). The length of the CDR3 is 16 residues. Trimming took off 3 bases at V and 0 bases at J, with 15 bases between the two ends. The CDR3 DNA reads TGTGCCAGCAGCTCTTCCTCGACATATATGAACACTGAAGCTTTCTTT. This gives the protein CASSSSSTYMNTEAFF.

V and J are TRBV27 and TRBJ1-2, with 8 bases lining up with TRBD1. The germline CDR1 and CDR2 sequences are MNHEY and SMNVEV (reference sequence). The CDR3 is 14 residues long. The junction had 10 bases not matched to a gene; V was cut back by 5 bases and J by 8 bases. In DNA, the CDR3 is TGTGCCAGCAGTCCCCGGACAGGGATGAAGGGCTACACCTTC. Protein product: CASSPRTGMKGYTF.

The chain uses TRBV7-2 and TRBJ2-1; D uncertain. CDR1 is SGHTA and CDR2 is FQGNSA in the germline V gene. The CDR3 consists of 14 residues. Trimming removed 5 bases from V and 2 bases from J, with 10 bases in between. In DNA, the CDR3 is TGTGCCAGCAGCCCCCGGGTGACCTACAATGAGCAGTTCTTC. Protein sequence: CASSPRVTYNEQFF.

The V and J genes are TRBV30 and TRBJ2-3; no clear D. The CDR3 is made up of 14 amino acids. Germline V gene sequence: CDR1 GTSNPN, CDR2 SVGIG (reference sequence). Trimming stripped 3 bases from V and 1 base from J, with 11 bases between. CDR3: CAWSLSAGTDTQYF. Here the CDR3 DNA reads TGTGCCTGGAGCCTATCCGCGGGCACAGATACGCAGTATTTT.

The chain combines TRBV9 with TRBJ2-3, with 7 nucleotides matching TRBD2. Trimming took 0 bases from V and 2 from J; bases not matched to a gene: 18. The CDR3 is 20 amino acids. Germline V lookup: CDR1 SGDLS, CDR2 YYNGEE. The CDR3 here is CASSVELPRASGLNTDTQYF. The CDR3 DNA reads TGTGCCAGCAGCGTAGAACTTCCGAGGGCTAGCGGACTTAACACAGATACGCAGTATTTT.

This clone was seen once. CDR3 nucleotide sequence: TGTGCCAGCAGCACGGGGATGAACACTGAAGCTTTCTTT. Protein: CASSTGMNTEAFF. The chain recombines TRBV14 with TRBJ1-1; D is ambiguous. Trimming cost V 5 bases and J 0 bases, with 7 bases left between them. CDR1 SGHDN and CDR2 FVKESK come from the germline V gene. The CDR3 is 13 residues long.

The genes are TRBV19 and TRBJ2-2, with TRBD1 matching 9 bases. V dropped 5 bases and J dropped 6; count of bases not matched to a gene: 10. CDR3 length: 16 residues. Germline CDR1 is LNHDA and CDR2 is SQIVND (reference sequence). The CDR3 protein is CASSAGQGRGAGELFF. The CDR3 DNA reads TGTGCCAGTAGTGCCGGACAGGGGAGGGGCGCCGGGGAGCTGTTTTTT.

In DNA, the CDR3 is TGCGCCAGCAGCCACCCCGACAGGGAAAATCAGCCCCAGCATTTT. Residues: CASSHPDRENQPQHF. The V and J genes are TRBV4-1 and TRBJ1-5, with TRBD1 identical over 7 bases. The V and J ends lost 3 bases and 4 bases, in that order; junction bases with no gene match: 6. The CDR3 spans 15 residues. Germline CDR1 and CDR2: MGHRA and YSYEKL.

This chain connects TRBV5-1 to TRBJ2-2; 8 bases are a match to TRBD1. Germline assignment: CDR1 SGHRS and CDR2 YFSETQ. The length of the CDR3 is 14 residues. J lost 4 bases, V lost 6 bases, and 5 bases had no gene match. CDR3 amino acids: CASKTGTGTGELFF. CDR3 bases: TGCGCCAGCAAGACAGGGACAGGCACCGGGGAGCTGTTTTTT.

The chain joins TRBV9 to TRBJ1-1; TRBD1 matches 9 bases. This CDR3 comprises 16 residues. The trim removed 2 bases at V and 5 bases at J, leaving 10 bases unmatched. Germline V gives CDR1 SGDLS, CDR2 YYNGEE. CDR3 residues: CASSVGTGIRSTEAFF. For the CDR3, the DNA is TGTGCCAGCAGCGTGGGGACAGGGATTCGTTCGACTGAAGCTTTCTTT. The whole variable domain, filled in from reference TRBV9 and TRBJ1-1, reads DSGVTQTPKHLITATGQRVTLRCSPRSGDLSVYWYQQSLDQGLQFLIQYYNGEERAKGNILERFSAQQFPDLHSELNLSSLELGDSALYFCASSVGTGIRSTEAFFGQGTRLTVV.

The chain uses TRBV30 and TRBJ2-7; D remains ambiguous. V lost 0 bases to trimming and J lost 6 bases, with 9 bases between them. Germline lookup yields CDR1 GTSNPN and CDR2 SVGIG (reference sequence). The CDR3 has 12 amino acids. This CDR3 reads CAWSVLSREQYF. The CDR3 nucleotides are TGTGCCTGGAGTGTACTTTCCCGCGAGCAGTACTTC.

The chain links TRBV10-3 to TRBJ2-2, with 10 bases aligning to TRBD2. Germline CDR1 reads ENHRY; CDR2 reads SYGVKD. The V segment lost 3 bases and the J segment 7 bases; nucleotides outside the gene matches: 5. This CDR3 comprises 15 residues. For the CDR3, the DNA is TGTGCCATCAGTGAAGCGGGAGGGCAGGTCGGGGAGCTGTTTTTT. As protein: CAISEAGGQVGELFF.